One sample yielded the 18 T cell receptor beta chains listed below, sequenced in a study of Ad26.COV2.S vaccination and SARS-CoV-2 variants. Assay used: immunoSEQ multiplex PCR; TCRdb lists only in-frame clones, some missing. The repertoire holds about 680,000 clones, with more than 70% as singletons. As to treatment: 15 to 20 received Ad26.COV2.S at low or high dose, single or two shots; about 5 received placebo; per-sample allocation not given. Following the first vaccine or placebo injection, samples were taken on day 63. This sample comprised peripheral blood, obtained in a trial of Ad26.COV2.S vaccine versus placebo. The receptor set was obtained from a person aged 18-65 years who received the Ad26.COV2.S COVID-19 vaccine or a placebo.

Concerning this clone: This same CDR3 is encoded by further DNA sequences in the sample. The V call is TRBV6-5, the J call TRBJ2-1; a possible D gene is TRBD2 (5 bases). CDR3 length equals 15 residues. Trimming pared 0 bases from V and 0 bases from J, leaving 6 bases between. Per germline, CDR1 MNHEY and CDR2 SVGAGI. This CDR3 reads CASSYSGSSYNEQFF. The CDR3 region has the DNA TGTGCCAGCAGTTACTCGGGGAGCTCCTACAATGAGCAGTTCTTC.

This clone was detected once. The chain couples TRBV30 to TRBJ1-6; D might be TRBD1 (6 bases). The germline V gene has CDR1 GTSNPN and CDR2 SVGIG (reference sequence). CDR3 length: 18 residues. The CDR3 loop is CAFEPQQGLSSYNSPLHF. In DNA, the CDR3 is TGTGCATTCGAACCCCAACAGGGATTAAGCTCCTATAATTCACCCCTCCACTTT.

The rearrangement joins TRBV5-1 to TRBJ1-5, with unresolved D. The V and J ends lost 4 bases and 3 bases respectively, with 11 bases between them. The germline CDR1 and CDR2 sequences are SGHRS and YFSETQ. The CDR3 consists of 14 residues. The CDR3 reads CASSLTGYNQPQHF. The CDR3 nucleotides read TGCGCCAGCAGCCTGACGGGATACAATCAGCCCCAGCATTTT. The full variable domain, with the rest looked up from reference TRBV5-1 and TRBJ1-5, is KAGVTQTPRYLIKTRGQQVTLSCSPISGHRSVSWYQQTPGQGLQFLFEYFSETQRNKGNFPGRFSGRQFSNSRSEMNVSTLELGDSALYLCASSLTGYNQPQHFGDGTRLSIL.

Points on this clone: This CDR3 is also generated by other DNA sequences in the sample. This CDR3 is CASSVRDSGNTIYF. In DNA, the CDR3 is TGTGCCAGCAGCGTAAGGGATTCTGGAAACACCATATATTTT. This rearrangement joins TRBV9 to TRBJ1-3; D call uncertain. V lost 1 base and J 1 base, leaving 6 bases between the germline ends. Germline V gene lookup returns CDR1 SGDLS and CDR2 YYNGEE. The CDR3 extends over 14 amino acids.

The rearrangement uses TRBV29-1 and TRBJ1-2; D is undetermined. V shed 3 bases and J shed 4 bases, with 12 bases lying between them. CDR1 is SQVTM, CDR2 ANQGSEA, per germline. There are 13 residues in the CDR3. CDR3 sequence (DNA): TGCAGCGTTGAGCTGGGTCTGTCCTATGGCTACACCTTC. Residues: CSVELGLSYGYTF.

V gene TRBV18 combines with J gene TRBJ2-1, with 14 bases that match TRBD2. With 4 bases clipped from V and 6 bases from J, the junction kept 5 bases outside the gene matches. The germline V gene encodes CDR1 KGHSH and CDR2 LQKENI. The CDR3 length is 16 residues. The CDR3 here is CASSLRTSGRFNEQFF. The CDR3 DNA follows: TGTGCCAGCTCACTTCGGACTAGCGGGAGGTTCAATGAGCAGTTCTTC.

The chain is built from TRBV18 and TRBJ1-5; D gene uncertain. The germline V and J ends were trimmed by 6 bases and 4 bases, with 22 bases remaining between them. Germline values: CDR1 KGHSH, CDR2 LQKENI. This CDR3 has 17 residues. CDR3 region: CASSTGQGASSNQPQHF. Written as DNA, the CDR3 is TGTGCCAGCTCGACCGGCCAAGGCGCGTCAAGTAATCAGCCCCAGCATTTT.

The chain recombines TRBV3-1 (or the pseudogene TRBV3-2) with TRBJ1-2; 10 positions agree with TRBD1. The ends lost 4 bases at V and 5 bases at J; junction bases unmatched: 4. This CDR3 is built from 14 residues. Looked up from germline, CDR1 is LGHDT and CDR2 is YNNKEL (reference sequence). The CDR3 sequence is CASSLDRGQYGYTF. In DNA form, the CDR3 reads TGTGCCAGCAGCCTCGACAGGGGGCAATATGGCTACACCTTC.

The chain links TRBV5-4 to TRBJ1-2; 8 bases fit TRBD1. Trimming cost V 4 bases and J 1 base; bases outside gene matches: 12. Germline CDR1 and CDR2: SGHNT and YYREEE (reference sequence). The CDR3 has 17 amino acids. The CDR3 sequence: CASSPGQGGFLNYGYTF. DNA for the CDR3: TGTGCCAGCAGCCCTGGACAGGGTGGGTTTCTTAACTATGGCTACACCTTC.

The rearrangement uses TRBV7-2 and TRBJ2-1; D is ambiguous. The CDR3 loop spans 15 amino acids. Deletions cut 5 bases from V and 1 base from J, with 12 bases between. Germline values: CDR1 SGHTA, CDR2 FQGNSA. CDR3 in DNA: TGTGCCAGCAGCCGCCAGTCAGTTTCCTACAATGAGCAGTTCTTC. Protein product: CASSRQSVSYNEQFF.

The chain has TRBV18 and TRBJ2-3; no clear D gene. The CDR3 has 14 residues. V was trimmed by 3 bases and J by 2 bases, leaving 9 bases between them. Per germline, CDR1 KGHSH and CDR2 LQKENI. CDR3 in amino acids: CASSPGAITDTQYF. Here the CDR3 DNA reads TGTGCCAGCTCACCTGGCGCTATCACAGATACGCAGTATTTT.

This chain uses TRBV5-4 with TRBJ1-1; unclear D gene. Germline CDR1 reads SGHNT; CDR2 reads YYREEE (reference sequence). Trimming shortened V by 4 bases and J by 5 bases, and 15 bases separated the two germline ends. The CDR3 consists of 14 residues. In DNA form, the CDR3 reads TGTGCCAGCAGCCGAGACACCCCTGGGACTGAAGCTTTCTTT. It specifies CASSRDTPGTEAFF.

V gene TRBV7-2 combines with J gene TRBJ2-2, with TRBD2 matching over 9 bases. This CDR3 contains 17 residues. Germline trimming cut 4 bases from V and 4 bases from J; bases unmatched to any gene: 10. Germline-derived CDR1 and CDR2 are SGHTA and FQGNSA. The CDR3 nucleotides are TGTGCCAGCAGCTCCGCAACACTGACTAGCGGCACCGGGGAGCTGTTTTTT. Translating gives CASSSATLTSGTGELFF.

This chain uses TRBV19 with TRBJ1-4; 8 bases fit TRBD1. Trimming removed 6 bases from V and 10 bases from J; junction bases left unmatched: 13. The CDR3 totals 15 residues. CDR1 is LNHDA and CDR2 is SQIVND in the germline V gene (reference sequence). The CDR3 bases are TGTGCCAGTAGACCGGACAGGGAGGTTTCCGGAAAACTGTTTTTT. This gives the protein CASRPDREVSGKLFF.

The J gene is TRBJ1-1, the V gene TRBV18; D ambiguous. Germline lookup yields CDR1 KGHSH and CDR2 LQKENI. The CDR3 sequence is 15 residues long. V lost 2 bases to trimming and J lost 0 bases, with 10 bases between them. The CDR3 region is CASSPSSGLNTEAFF. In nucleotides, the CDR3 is TGTGCCAGCTCACCAAGCTCCGGGTTGAACACTGAAGCTTTCTTT.

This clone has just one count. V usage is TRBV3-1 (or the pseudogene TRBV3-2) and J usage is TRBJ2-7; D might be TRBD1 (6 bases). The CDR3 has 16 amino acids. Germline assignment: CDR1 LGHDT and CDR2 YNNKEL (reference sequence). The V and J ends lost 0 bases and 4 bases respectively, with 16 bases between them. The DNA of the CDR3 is TGTGCCAGCAGCCAAGAGTCTGCACAGGGCCCTTACGAGCAGTACTTC. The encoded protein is CASSQESAQGPYEQYF.

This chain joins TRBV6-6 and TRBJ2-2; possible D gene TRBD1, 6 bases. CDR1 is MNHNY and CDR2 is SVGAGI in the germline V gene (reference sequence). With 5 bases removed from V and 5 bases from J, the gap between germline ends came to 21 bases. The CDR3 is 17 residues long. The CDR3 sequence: CASSPWGRDKGTGELFF. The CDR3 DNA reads TGTGCCAGCAGTCCCTGGGGCCGGGACAAAGGGACCGGGGAGCTGTTTTTT.

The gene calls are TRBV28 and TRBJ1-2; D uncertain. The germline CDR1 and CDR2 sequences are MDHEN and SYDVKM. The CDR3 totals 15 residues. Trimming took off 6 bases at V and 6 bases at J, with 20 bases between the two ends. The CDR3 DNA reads TGTGCCAGCAGCAACCCCCGACCCGAAACCCATGGCTACACCTTC. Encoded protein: CASSNPRPETHGYTF.